This TCR beta chain was identified during a study of Tregs in tolerant kidney transplant recipients. Produced via immunoSEQ multiplex PCR; TCRdb's table is partial and in-frame only. The table has tens of thousands of clones, about 91% seen once. Germline V CDR1 and CDR2: LGHNA, YNFKEQ. CDR3 length: 12 residues. Trimming took 0 bases from V and 4 from J, leaving 3 bases between them. The nonmyeloablative bone marrow transplants came from related graft donors, with transient mixed chimerism. Specimen: CD4+ T cells from blood (PBMCs), collected 24 months after the transplant. The sequence was obtained from a human patient who received a combined kidney and bone marrow transplant. These T cells may partly come from the graft donor. V usage is TRBV4-2 and J usage is TRBJ1-2; no firm D call. Here the CDR3 DNA reads TGTGCCAGCAGCCAAGACCTCTATGGCTACACCTTC. Translated: CASSQDLYGYTF.